This entry features one TCR beta chain sequence. Its antigen remains unknown. Data came from immunoSEQ multiplex PCR; TCRdb stores just in-frame clones and leaves some out. Among about 150,000 clones listed, approximately 90% were seen once. The length of the CDR3 is 15 residues. CDR1 is MNHEY, CDR2 SMNVEV, per germline (reference sequence). Trimming removed 5 bases from V and 0 bases from J; junction bases left unmatched: 4. This sample stems from a study of T cell responses to AZD1222 COVID-19 vaccine. Whole-study results and caveats: Unmutated variant regions are reportedly the target of nearly half of TCRs that are spike-specific.

This TCR was recovered from an adult in good health. This specimen consisted of peripheral blood, obtained on day 0 of AZD1222 vaccination. The chain uses TRBV27 and TRBJ2-1; 7 nucleotides match TRBD1. As DNA, the CDR3 is TGTGCCAGCAGTCACACAGGGGCCTCCTACAATGAGCAGTTCTTC. The encoded protein is CASSHTGASYNEQFF.